This TCR beta chain stems from a study of OX40 agonist ivuxolimab in advanced cancers. Sequenced by immunoSEQ multiplex PCR; TCRdb stores in-frame clones only, minus some. The repertoire consists of approximately 61,000 clones, with 70% to 90% occurring once and the leading ten covering under 1.5%. The TCR sequence derives from an adult with an advanced solid tumor such as melanoma, head and neck, liver or kidney cancer. Source: CD4+ or CD8+ T cells sorted from blood, taken in a trial of the OX40 agonist ivuxolimab.

The DNA for the CDR3 is TGTGCCAGCAGCCTCGGGACAGGGGGCGTGGCCTACGAGCAGTACTTC. This translates into CASSLGTGGVAYEQYF. The rearrangement uses TRBV7-2 and TRBJ2-7, with 12 positions matching TRBD1. The CDR3 runs to 16 residues. Looked up from germline, CDR1 is SGHTA and CDR2 is FQGNSA. Trimming removed 5 bases from V and 2 bases from J; junction bases left unmatched: 7.